This T cell receptor (beta chain) was profiled in a study of tumor and adjacent non-tumor tissue in lung cancer. Study-wide results and caveats: In normal lung, the top 100 clones were significantly more dominant than in tumor.

This sample's RNA came from whole unsorted tissue. This non-tumor lung sample came from over 3 cm beyond the tumor edge. TCRbeta libraries were built with three rounds of nested PCR, modified from ARM-PCR. One entry per CDR3 protein results from TCRdb running MiXCR on the multiplex PCR reads. The table records 55,000 to 65,000 distinct CDR3 sequences, 61% of them present only once. V dropped 8 bases and J dropped 4 bases, with 9 bases sitting between them. This CDR3 region has 11 residues. Germline V gene lookup returns CDR1 ENHRY and CDR2 SYGVKD. This clonotype was counted a few times. Its specificity is unknown. This may be a read error: a much more frequent sequence differs by one nucleotide.

J is TRBJ2-7 and V is TRBV10-3; possible D gene TRBD1, 5 bases. This sequence was found in a man in his 70s with non-small cell lung cancer. Specimen: distant non-tumor lung tissue. The CDR3 protein is CAIGDSYEQYF. The CDR3 DNA is TGTGCCATCGGCGACAGTTACGAGCAGTACTTC.